The clone carrying this T cell receptor beta chain was observed a handful of times. The data were obtained in a study of OX40 agonist ivuxolimab in advanced cancers. Study-level background: Previous treatment with anti-PD-1, anti-PD-L1 or anti-CTLA-4 therapy was allowed; about 37% had received some.

V was pared by 3 bases and J by 0 bases, with 26 bases between. The germline CDR1 and CDR2 sequences are LNHDA and SQIVND (reference sequence). The CDR3 loop spans 21 amino acids. Sequencing used immunoSEQ multiplex PCR; TCRdb keeps in-frame clones, though not all of them. The repertoire holds 55,000 to 90,000 clones, with roughly four fifths as singletons. The V and J genes are TRBV19 and TRBJ1-4; D gene uncertain. This sequence originates from an adult with an advanced solid tumor such as melanoma, head and neck, liver or kidney cancer. The specimen comprised CD4+ or CD8+ T cells sorted from blood, sampled in a trial of the OX40 agonist ivuxolimab. CDR3 loop: CASSIAFWRTGDTATNEKLFF. CDR3 bases: TGTGCCAGTAGTATTGCCTTCTGGCGGACTGGTGATACTGCAACTAATGAAAAACTGTTTTTT.